The 8 T cell receptor beta chains below were found in one sample sequenced in a study of blood T cell repertoires in COVID-19. Profiled with immunoSEQ multiplex PCR; TCRdb holds only in-frame clones, not every one. The profile shows some 250,000 clones, roughly 86% of them singletons. The sequenced material came from peripheral blood. These receptors all stem from a woman aged 70-85 years with active or convalescent COVID-19.

This chain uses TRBV6-5 with TRBJ2-3; TRBD1 aligns across 9 bases. CDR1 MNHEY and CDR2 SVGAGI come from the germline V gene. This CDR3 spans 14 amino acids. The V and J ends lost 6 bases and 4 bases, in that order; junction bases with no gene match: 5. CDR3 sequence: CASSRRTGADTQYF. The CDR3 nucleotides are TGTGCCAGCAGCCGAAGGACAGGGGCAGATACGCAGTATTTT.

The chain has TRBV18 and TRBJ1-1; 8 bases line up with TRBD1. Germline CDR1 is KGHSH and CDR2 is LQKENI. The trim removed 2 bases at V and 1 base at J, leaving 9 bases unmatched. There are 17 residues in the CDR3. CDR3: CASSPKGSGQANTEAFF. The CDR3 DNA is TGTGCCAGCTCACCAAAAGGGTCGGGACAGGCGAACACTGAAGCTTTCTTT.

The gene calls are TRBV3-1 (or the pseudogene TRBV3-2) and TRBJ1-4, with D uncertain. The CDR3 runs 16 residues. Germline values: CDR1 LGHDT, CDR2 YNNKEL (reference sequence). The V gene lost 4 bases and the J gene lost 0 bases, with 12 bases spanning the gap. CDR3 protein: CASSPPQIPTNEKLFF. CDR3 DNA: TGTGCCAGCAGCCCCCCGCAGATTCCAACTAATGAAAAACTGTTTTTT.

The rearrangement uses TRBV12-3 or TRBV12-4 and TRBJ1-5; the D is unclear. This CDR3 spans 13 amino acids. V was cut by 6 bases and J by 7 bases, with 13 bases left in between. CDR3 coding DNA: TGTGCCAGCAGCCAAAGGTTGCGGCAGCCCCAGCATTTT. Residues: CASSQRLRQPQHF.

The chain uses TRBV6-2 or TRBV6-3 and TRBJ2-5; D unclear. This CDR3 is 16 amino acids long. V lost 2 bases to trimming and J lost 4 bases, with 17 bases between them. Per the germline V gene, CDR1 is MNHEY and CDR2 is SVGEGT. The CDR3 nucleotides read TGTGCCAGCAGTTACATGATTCGGGTCGAAGGAGAGACCCAGTACTTC. It codes for CASSYMIRVEGETQYF.

Written as DNA, the CDR3 is TGTGCCAGCAGCCAAAGAGGAGAGGGCTACACCTTC. This encodes CASSQRGEGYTF. The chain recombines TRBV3-1 (or the pseudogene TRBV3-2) with TRBJ1-2; D unresolved. The CDR3 is 12 residues long. Germline CDR1 and CDR2: LGHDT and YNNKEL (reference sequence). With 2 bases removed from V and 8 bases from J, the gap between germline ends came to 9 bases.

This rearrangement joins TRBV3-1 (or the pseudogene TRBV3-2) to TRBJ1-6; D unresolved. V gave up 4 bases and J gave up 7 bases, with 14 bases separating them. This CDR3 region has 15 residues. Germline lookup yields CDR1 LGHDT and CDR2 YNNKEL (reference sequence). The CDR3 loop is CASSPKRGINSPLHF. The DNA for the CDR3 is TGTGCCAGCAGCCCAAAGAGAGGGATAAATTCACCCCTCCACTTT.

This CDR3 reads CASSGTGRGEQYF. The CDR3 nucleotides read TGTGCCAGTTCAGGGACAGGAAGAGGCGAGCAGTACTTC. This chain connects TRBV19 to TRBJ2-7, with 8 nucleotides matching TRBD1. CDR1 LNHDA and CDR2 SQIVND come from the germline V gene (reference sequence). The CDR3 consists of 13 residues. J lost 6 bases, V lost 8 bases, and 9 bases had no gene match.